The 12 T cell receptor beta chains reported below all come from one sample, sequenced in a study of blood T cell repertoires in COVID-19. The data were produced by immunoSEQ multiplex PCR, yet TCRdb's version contains in-frame clones alone and is incomplete. The repertoire has approximately 200,000 clones, about 88% of them found once; the top ten carry about 4%. Sequences were obtained from PBMCs or T cells enriched from blood (not recorded which). These receptors all come from a woman in her twenties or thirties who had been exposed to COVID-19.

The rearrangement joins TRBV24-1 to TRBJ2-3; D might be TRBD2 (6 bases). Germline V CDR1 and CDR2: KGHDR, SFDVKD. Trimming took 3 bases from V and 6 from J, leaving 9 bases between them. This CDR3 comprises 13 residues. CDR3 DNA sequence: TGTGCCACCAGTGATGGACGGGAGGATACGCAGTATTTT. It codes for CATSDGREDTQYF.

This clone was counted a single time. The chain employs TRBV11-2 and TRBJ2-5, with 8 bases that match TRBD2. CDR3 size: 15 residues. Losses at the gene ends were 1 base for V and 5 bases for J; bases not matched to a gene: 6. From germline, CDR1 is SGHAT and CDR2 FQNNGV. The CDR3 DNA follows: TGTGCCAGCAGCTTAGCGGGGGGGGGCCGGGAGACCCAGTACTTC. It codes for CASSLAGGGRETQYF.

The chain couples TRBV18 to TRBJ1-2, with TRBD1 as a possible D gene (6 bases). This CDR3 spans 14 amino acids. Per the germline V gene, CDR1 is KGHSH and CDR2 is LQKENI. V lost 3 bases, J lost 8 bases, and 16 bases lay in between. The CDR3 protein is CASSPARDTYGYTF. The CDR3 nucleotides are TGTGCCAGCTCACCTGCTCGGGACACTTACGGCTACACCTTC.

The genes are TRBV24-1 and TRBJ1-1; 7 bases line up with TRBD1. Germline lookup yields CDR1 KGHDR and CDR2 SFDVKD. The ends lost 4 bases at V and 1 base at J; junction bases unmatched: 17. The CDR3 is 19 residues long. The CDR3 spells CATSEGTRGPEEKNTEAFF. The CDR3 bases are TGTGCCACCAGTGAAGGAACGAGGGGGCCGGAGGAAAAGAACACTGAAGCTTTCTTT.

The chain carries TRBV5-6 and TRBJ1-5; TRBD1 agrees at 8 bases. The J segment lost 6 bases and the V segment lost 4 bases, leaving 9 bases of the junction unmatched. The length of the CDR3 is 15 residues. Germline V CDR1 and CDR2: SGHDT, YYEEEE. CDR3: CASSPGTGRLQPQHF. As DNA, the CDR3 is TGTGCCAGCAGCCCTGGGACAGGTCGCCTTCAGCCCCAGCATTTT.

This clone appeared once. V gene TRBV27 combines with J gene TRBJ2-3, with 11 bases aligning to TRBD2. Per the germline V gene, CDR1 is MNHEY and CDR2 is SMNVEV (reference sequence). V lost 5 bases, J lost 0 bases, and 4 bases stayed unmatched. CDR3 length equals 16 residues. The CDR3 region is CASSPRLAGSTDTQYF. CDR3 DNA: TGTGCCAGCAGTCCCAGACTAGCGGGGAGCACAGATACGCAGTATTTT.

This chain uses TRBV11-2 with TRBJ2-4, with D perhaps matching TRBD1 (7 bases). Germline assignment: CDR1 SGHAT and CDR2 FQNNGV. The V end lost 6 bases, the J end lost 0 bases, and 18 bases lay between the germline ends. The CDR3 runs to 17 residues. This chain's CDR3 is CASRTPGGQLAKNIQYF. The DNA for the CDR3 is TGTGCCAGCAGGACCCCCGGGGGACAGTTAGCCAAAAACATTCAGTACTTC.

This chain uses TRBV10-1 with TRBJ2-2; possible D gene TRBD2, 5 bases. Germline V gives CDR1 WNHNN, CDR2 SYGVQD (reference sequence). V lost 8 bases to trimming and J lost 4 bases, with 11 bases between them. This CDR3 comprises 13 residues. Here the CDR3 reads CASGRLPTGELFF. CDR3 nucleotide sequence: TGCGCCAGCGGTCGACTACCCACCGGGGAGCTGTTTTTT.

The V gene is TRBV7-2, the J gene TRBJ2-2; D gene unclear. Germline V CDR1 and CDR2: SGHTA, FQGNSA. The V gene lost 1 base and the J gene lost 0 bases, with 6 bases spanning the gap. The CDR3 spans 15 residues. The CDR3 region is CASSLDLANTGELFF. The CDR3 DNA reads as TGTGCCAGCAGCTTAGACCTAGCGAACACCGGGGAGCTGTTTTTT.

This chain joins TRBV2 and TRBJ2-7; 7 nucleotides agree with TRBD1. In germline, CDR1 is SNHLY, CDR2 FYNNEI. This CDR3 has 14 residues. The V segment lost 7 bases and the J segment 2 bases; nucleotides outside the gene matches: 8. The DNA for the CDR3 is TGTGCCAGCAAGGCAGGGGGTACAACCTACGAGCAGTACTTC. Residues: CASKAGGTTYEQYF. The full variable domain, its missing parts supplied by reference TRBV2 and TRBJ2-7, is EPEVTQTPSHQVTQMGQEVILRCVPISNHLYFYWYRQILGQKVEFLVSFYNNEISEKSEIFDDQFSVERPDGSNFTLKIRSTKLEDSAMYFCASKAGGTTYEQYFGPGTRLTVT.

For the CDR3, the DNA is TGTGCCACCAGCGGAGGGGCGGGACAGAGCCAAGAGACCCAGTACTTC. This translates into CATSGGAGQSQETQYF. The chain carries TRBV24-1 and TRBJ2-5; D might be TRBD1 (7 bases). The CDR3 runs 16 residues. CDR1 and CDR2 from the germline V gene are KGHDR and SFDVKD. V was shortened by 7 bases and J by 1 base, with 18 bases between the two germline ends.

A single count supports this clone. The chain recombines TRBV6-5 with TRBJ1-2; the D gene is possibly TRBD1 (6 bases). Germline V CDR1 and CDR2: MNHEY, SVGAGI. V was trimmed by 8 bases and J by 8 bases, leaving 18 bases between them. This CDR3 is built from 13 residues. CDR3 residues: CASLPGGASGYTF. The CDR3, as DNA: TGTGCCAGCCTTCCGGGGGGGGCGAGCGGCTACACCTTC.